These 27 T cell receptor beta chains were sequenced from one sample in a study of T-cell reconstitution after alpha-beta-depleted transplantation in children. Unique molecular identifiers were used to barcode this TCRbeta library. TCRdb redid the calling of the PCR reads with MiXCR, one entry per CDR3 protein. The data show fewer than 200,000 distinct CDR3 sequences, more than 6.5% seen once. Sample: PBMCs from the stem cell graft donor, taken from the stem cell graft. These receptors came from a human donor who donated a stem cell graft to a child with Wiskott-Aldrich syndrome.

This clonotype occurred a few times. The chain links TRBV14 to TRBJ2-7; 10 nucleotides line up with TRBD1. CDR1 and CDR2 (germline): SGHDN, FVKESK. The CDR3 spans 14 residues. V lost 8 bases to trimming and J lost 7 bases; unmatched junction nucleotides: 11. CDR3 region: CASGDRGFPQEQYF. CDR3 coding DNA: TGTGCCAGCGGGGACAGGGGCTTCCCTCAGGAGCAGTACTTC. Complete variable domain (other parts from reference TRBV14 and TRBJ2-7): EAGVTQFPSHSVIEKGQTVTLRCDPISGHDNLYWYRRVMGKEIKFLLHFVKESKQDESGMPNNRFLAERTGGTYSTLKVQPAELEDSGVYFCASGDRGFPQEQYFGPGTRLTVT.

This clonotype was seen repeatedly, ten times or more. The CDR3 coding sequence is TGTGCCAGCAGTCCGACAGGCAATCAGCCCCAGCATTTT. Its translation: CASSPTGNQPQHF. The chain has TRBV12-3 or TRBV12-4 and TRBJ1-5; tentatively, D is TRBD1 (5 bases). Trimming removed 5 bases from V and 2 bases from J, with 7 bases in between. The CDR3 covers 13 residues.

This clonotype came up many times. The gene calls are TRBV20-1 and TRBJ2-1; TRBD2 agrees at 13 bases. The ends lost 1 base at V and 8 bases at J; junction bases unmatched: 14. CDR1 and CDR2 from the germline V gene are DFQATT and SNEGSKA (reference sequence). The CDR3 length is 18 residues. CDR3 coding DNA: TGCAGTGCTAGAGGTCTAACTAGCGGGAGGGATGTTTTAGATGAGCAGTTCTTC. Translated: CSARGLTSGRDVLDEQFF.

This clonotype came up many times. CDR3 sequence: CASRPDRNNEQFF. The CDR3 DNA reads as TGTGCCAGCCGACCGGACAGAAACAATGAGCAGTTCTTC. The genes are TRBV12-3 or TRBV12-4 and TRBJ2-1; a possible D gene is TRBD1 (6 bases). The CDR3 is 13 amino acids. Trimming removed 8 bases at V and 5 bases at J, with 13 bases between.

This chain links TRBV7-9 with TRBJ2-5, with D possibly TRBD1 on 6 matching bases. CDR3 size: 14 residues. The V gene's germline CDR1 is SEHNR and CDR2 FQNEAQ (reference sequence). The V gene lost 4 bases and the J gene lost 5 bases, with 14 bases spanning the gap. For the CDR3, the DNA is TGTGCCAGCAGCTCCCGGACAGAAGGGGAGACCCAGTACTTC. Encoded protein: CASSSRTEGETQYF.

This clonotype has a count of ten or more. This chain links TRBV3-1 with TRBJ1-4; 8 bases are a match to TRBD1. CDR3 length: 15 residues. J gave up 6 bases and V 4 bases, and 7 bases lay outside the gene matches. The V gene's germline CDR1 is LGHDT and CDR2 YNNKEL (reference sequence). The CDR3 nucleotides read TGTGCCAGCAGCCGCGCGGACAGGGCCCATGAAAAACTGTTTTTT. Amino acids: CASSRADRAHEKLFF.

This clonotype was counted a single time. A much larger clone is a single base away; this may be a read error. Likely a read error: the CDR3 ends without its conserved phenylalanine or tryptophan. The V call is TRBV19, the J call TRBJ2-1; D call uncertain. Germline loops: CDR1 LNHDA, CDR2 SQIVND (reference sequence). Trimming took off 7 bases at V and 1 base at J, with 17 bases between the two ends. The length of the CDR3 is 16 residues. In nucleotides, the CDR3 is TGTGCCAGTACTAAGGGCGGCGGTGGTTCCTACAATGAGCAGTTCTAC. It translates to CASTKGGGGSYNEQFY.

This clonotype was seen only a few times. The V and J genes are TRBV18 and TRBJ1-1, with unresolved D. Trimming stripped 0 bases from V and 1 base from J, with 9 bases between. CDR1 is KGHSH, CDR2 LQKENI, per germline. The CDR3 contains 15 residues. The CDR3 sequence is CASSPPVPANTEAFF. The CDR3 coding sequence is TGTGCCAGCTCACCACCAGTTCCAGCGAACACTGAAGCTTTCTTT.

This clonotype was picked up many times. V gene TRBV6-2 or TRBV6-3 combines with J gene TRBJ2-5; no firm D call. The germline V and J ends were trimmed by 6 bases and 5 bases, with 13 bases remaining between them. This CDR3 contains 13 residues. CDR1 and CDR2 from the germline V gene are MNHEY and SVGEGT. The CDR3: CASSRDPGETQYF. CDR3 DNA: TGTGCCAGCAGCCGAGACCCCGGGGAGACCCAGTACTTC.

This clonotype was seen repeatedly, ten times or more. The chain couples TRBV4-3 to TRBJ2-1; 7 bases fit TRBD2. The V gene end was trimmed by 0 bases and the J gene end by 7 bases; junction bases not matched to a gene: 9. Germline V lookup: CDR1 LGHNA, CDR2 YSLEER. The CDR3 length is 16 residues. CDR3 sequence: CASSQDWAGVGNEQFF. Written as DNA, the CDR3 is TGCGCCAGCAGCCAAGACTGGGCGGGAGTTGGAAATGAGCAGTTCTTC.

This clonotype was found many times. The V call is TRBV5-1, the J call TRBJ2-3, with 14 positions matching TRBD2. The ends lost 3 bases at V and 2 bases at J; junction bases unmatched: 8. This CDR3 is built from 18 residues. The germline V gene has CDR1 SGHRS and CDR2 YFSETQ. This chain's CDR3 is CASSSGLAGGPLTDTQYF. In DNA, the CDR3 is TGCGCCAGCAGCTCCGGACTAGCGGGGGGTCCACTCACAGATACGCAGTATTTT.

This clonotype was detected many times. The V call is TRBV12-3 or TRBV12-4, the J call TRBJ1-1; TRBD1 agrees at 9 bases. Trimming cost V 6 bases and J 3 bases; bases outside gene matches: 8. There are 15 residues in the CDR3. The CDR3 here is CASRDRDRVYTEAFF. CDR3 bases: TGTGCCAGCAGAGACCGGGACAGGGTGTACACTGAAGCTTTCTTT.

This clonotype was found many times. V gene TRBV6-1 combines with J gene TRBJ2-2; possible D gene TRBD2, 6 bases. The CDR3 spans 15 residues. CDR1 is MNHNS and CDR2 is SASEGT in the germline V gene. The ends were cut back, 5 bases at V and 3 bases at J, with 13 bases in the middle. In DNA form, the CDR3 reads TGTGCCAGCAGTCCCGGGACTTCTTACACCGGGGAGCTGTTTTTT. Its translation: CASSPGTSYTGELFF.

In this sample, this clonotype turned up many times. Here the CDR3 DNA reads TGTGCCAGCAGTTACTCTCGGGGGGCCTACGAGCAGTACTTC. As protein: CASSYSRGAYEQYF. This sequence joins TRBV6-5 and TRBJ2-7; 7 positions match TRBD2. The CDR3 has 14 residues. The germline V gene encodes CDR1 MNHEY and CDR2 SVGAGI. The trim removed 0 bases at V and 2 bases at J, leaving 1 base unmatched.

This clonotype was found many times. This chain uses TRBV5-6 with TRBJ2-3; a possible D gene is TRBD2 (6 bases). V shed 0 bases and J shed 4 bases, with 9 bases lying between them. Per germline, CDR1 SGHDT and CDR2 YYEEEE. The CDR3 is 14 residues long. As DNA, the CDR3 is TGTGCCAGCAGCTTGGGACTAGAATCAGATACGCAGTATTTT. It encodes CASSLGLESDTQYF.

This clonotype came up many times. J is TRBJ2-7 and V is TRBV3-1; 8 positions agree with TRBD1. Trimming took 2 bases from V and 7 from J; bases not matched to a gene: 7. CDR1 LGHDT and CDR2 YNNKEL come from the germline V gene (reference sequence). CDR3 length: 14 amino acids. The CDR3 nucleotides are TGTGCCAGCAGCCAACGCACAGGGGGAAGGGAGCAGTACTTC. This translates into CASSQRTGGREQYF.

This clonotype was counted only a few times. The chain employs TRBV5-1 and TRBJ1-1; 7 bases fit TRBD1. CDR3 length: 15 residues. V shed 4 bases, J shed 0 bases, and the junction held 6 bases outside the gene matches. Germline values: CDR1 SGHRS, CDR2 YFSETQ. CDR3 sequence reads: CASSRGGGVNTEAFF. CDR3 in DNA: TGCGCCAGCAGCCGGGGAGGGGGCGTGAACACTGAAGCTTTCTTT.

This clonotype was counted between two and nine times. The chain is built from TRBV19 and TRBJ1-2; tentatively, D is TRBD1 (5 bases). CDR3 length: 13 residues. Germline CDR1 and CDR2: LNHDA and SQIVND (reference sequence). The ends were cut back, 7 bases at V and 2 bases at J, with 11 bases in the middle. The CDR3: CASTGRSNYGYTF. CDR3 DNA sequence: TGTGCCAGTACGGGACGCTCAAACTATGGCTACACCTTC. Full variable domain (remainder filled in from reference TRBV19 and TRBJ1-2): DGGITQSPKYLFRKEGQNVTLSCEQNLNHDAMYWYRQDPGQGLRLIYYSQIVNDFQKGDIAEGYSVSREKKESFPLTVTSAQKNPTAFYLCASTGRSNYGYTFGSGTRLTVV.

This clonotype was counted many times. V is TRBV16 and J is TRBJ2-1; D remains ambiguous. V lost 0 bases, J lost 2 bases, and 2 bases lay in between. The CDR3 is made up of 13 amino acids. The germline V gene encodes CDR1 KGHSY and CDR2 FQNENV. The CDR3 DNA reads as TGTGCCAGCAGCCAATCGACCTACAATGAGCAGTTCTTC. Protein sequence: CASSQSTYNEQFF.

This clonotype was detected ten times or more. The gene calls are TRBV5-1 and TRBJ2-7; 9 bases agree with TRBD1. The CDR3 runs to 14 residues. V dropped 2 bases and J dropped 4; count of bases not matched to a gene: 4. Germline assignment: CDR1 SGHRS and CDR2 YFSETQ. CDR3 nucleotides: TGCGCCAGCAGCTTAACACAGGGGGCTTACGAGCAGTACTTC. It codes for CASSLTQGAYEQYF.

This clonotype was picked up many times. This chain uses TRBV24-1 with TRBJ1-2, with D maybe TRBD1 (5 bases). This CDR3 has 14 residues. The germline CDR1 and CDR2 sequences are KGHDR and SFDVKD. V lost 4 bases and J lost 4, with 12 bases in between. The CDR3 reads CATSDPGRRYGYTF. The CDR3 region has the DNA TGTGCCACCAGTGACCCGGGACGGCGCTATGGCTACACCTTC.

In its sample, this clonotype was seen many times. V usage is TRBV7-6 and J usage is TRBJ2-2; no reliable D call. CDR1 is SGHVS, CDR2 FNYEAQ, per germline. V lost 4 bases and J lost 8, with 8 bases in between. This CDR3 is 12 amino acids long. The CDR3 sequence is CASSSAKGELFF. Here the CDR3 DNA reads TGTGCCAGCAGCTCTGCCAAAGGGGAGCTGTTTTTT.

This clonotype was counted at least ten times. This chain joins TRBV29-1 and TRBJ1-5; 7 nucleotides line up with TRBD1. The germline gives CDR1 SQVTM, CDR2 ANQGSEA. The CDR3 loop spans 13 amino acids. The V segment lost 4 bases and the J segment 4 bases; nucleotides outside the gene matches: 4. The CDR3 loop reads CSVGTGLNQPQHF. The CDR3 bases are TGCAGCGTTGGGACAGGCTTGAATCAGCCCCAGCATTTT.

This clonotype was detected ten times or more. V and J are TRBV29-1 and TRBJ2-2, with D possibly matching TRBD1 (5 bases). From germline, CDR1 is SQVTM and CDR2 ANQGSEA. Trimming took off 0 bases at V and 1 base at J, with 6 bases between the two ends. This CDR3 spans 14 amino acids. The CDR3 region has the DNA TGCAGCGTTGAAGAAGGGGTGAACACCGGGGAGCTGTTTTTT. Its translation: CSVEEGVNTGELFF.

This clonotype was detected a few times. The V gene is TRBV7-6, the J gene TRBJ2-7; no clear D. Germline CDR1 and CDR2: SGHVS and FNYEAQ. V was cut by 3 bases and J by 6 bases, with 15 bases left in between. The CDR3 loop spans 14 amino acids. The CDR3 nucleotides are TGTGCCAGCAGCTTGATCCAGATCGGCAGCGAGCAGTACTTC. Translating gives CASSLIQIGSEQYF.

This clonotype appeared many times. The chain carries TRBV29-1 and TRBJ2-7, with a weak D call TRBD1 (6 bases). This CDR3 contains 12 residues. V dropped 5 bases and J dropped 2 bases, with 10 bases sitting between them. Germline assignment: CDR1 SQVTM and CDR2 ANQGSEA. CDR3: CSVRDNTYEQYF. In DNA form, the CDR3 reads TGCAGCGTTCGGGACAATACCTACGAGCAGTACTTC.

The rearrangement links TRBV5-1 to TRBJ1-1, with TRBD1 identical over 8 bases. V lost 3 bases to trimming and J lost 1 base; unmatched junction nucleotides: 5. CDR1 and CDR2 (germline): SGHRS, YFSETQ. The CDR3 is made up of 15 amino acids. CDR3 sequence (DNA): TGCGCCAGCAGCTCGATAGGACAGGGGAACACTGAAGCTTTCTTT. It yields the protein CASSSIGQGNTEAFF.